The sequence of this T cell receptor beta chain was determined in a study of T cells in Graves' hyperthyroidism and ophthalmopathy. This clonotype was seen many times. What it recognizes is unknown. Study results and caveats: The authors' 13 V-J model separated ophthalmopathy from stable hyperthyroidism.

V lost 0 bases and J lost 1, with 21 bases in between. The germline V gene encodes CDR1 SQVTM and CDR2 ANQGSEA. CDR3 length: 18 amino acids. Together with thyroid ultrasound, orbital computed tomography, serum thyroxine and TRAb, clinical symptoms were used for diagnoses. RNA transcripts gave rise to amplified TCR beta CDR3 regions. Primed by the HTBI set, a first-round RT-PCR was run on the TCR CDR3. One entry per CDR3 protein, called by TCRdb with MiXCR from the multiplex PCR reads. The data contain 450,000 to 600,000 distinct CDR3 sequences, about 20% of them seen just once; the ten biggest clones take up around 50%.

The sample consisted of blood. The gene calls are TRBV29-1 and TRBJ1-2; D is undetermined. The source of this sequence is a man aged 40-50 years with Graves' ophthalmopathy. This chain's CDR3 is CSVEDPTPATDLNYGYTF. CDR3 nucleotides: TGCAGCGTTGAAGACCCCACGCCGGCGACGGATCTTAACTATGGCTACACCTTC.